One sample yielded the 16 T cell receptor beta chains listed below, sequenced in a study of CD8+ T cells in alopecia areata. RNA, once extracted, was reverse transcribed into cDNA for use as the sequencing template. Some clones are missing from TCRdb's copy, which holds only in-frame ones; the method was immunoSEQ multiplex PCR. The sample consists of 120,000 or so clones, roughly 68% of them appearing once. The source material was CD4+ T cells sorted from blood. The receptors derive from a human donor in good health.

The V gene is TRBV30, the J gene TRBJ2-5; D call uncertain. V dropped 3 bases and J dropped 5 bases, with 19 bases sitting between them. Per germline, CDR1 GTSNPN and CDR2 SVGIG (reference sequence). The CDR3 runs to 15 residues. The CDR3: CAWSSASYLGETQYF. DNA for the CDR3: TGTGCCTGGAGCTCGGCTTCCTACCTGGGTGAGACCCAGTACTTC.

As to this clone: The same CDR3 can be traced to other DNA sequences in this sample. This chain joins TRBV29-1 and TRBJ1-2; the match to TRBD1 covers 8 bases. The germline V gene has CDR1 SQVTM and CDR2 ANQGSEA. The CDR3 contains 13 residues. The junction had 4 bases not matched to a gene; V was cut back by 4 bases and J by 3 bases. Here the CDR3 reads CSVGGQGDYGYTF. In nucleotides, the CDR3 is TGCAGCGTTGGCGGACAGGGAGACTATGGCTACACCTTC.

The chain has TRBV19 and TRBJ1-2; D remains unclear. The length of the CDR3 is 14 residues. The V gene lost 5 bases and the J gene lost 5 bases, with 15 bases spanning the gap. Looked up from germline, CDR1 is LNHDA and CDR2 is SQIVND (reference sequence). The CDR3 coding sequence is TGTGCCAGTAGTGCCGAGGTGGGATGGTATGGCTACACCTTC. Its translation is CASSAEVGWYGYTF. Complete variable domain (other parts from reference TRBV19 and TRBJ1-2): DGGITQSPKYLFRKEGQNVTLSCEQNLNHDAMYWYRQDPGQGLRLIYYSQIVNDFQKGDIAEGYSVSREKKESFPLTVTSAQKNPTAFYLCASSAEVGWYGYTFGSGTRLTVV.

The V call is TRBV29-1, the J call TRBJ1-2; no firm D call. V lost 6 bases and J lost 8, with 16 bases in between. CDR3 size: 12 residues. Germline assignment: CDR1 SQVTM and CDR2 ANQGSEA. As DNA, the CDR3 is TGCAGCGTCGATGAAAGGGAAAACGGCTACACCTTC. Its protein is CSVDERENGYTF.

CDR3 sequence (DNA): TGTGCCAGCAGCTTTGGGCGAGGCGACTACGAGCAGTACTTC. Encoded protein: CASSFGRGDYEQYF. This rearrangement joins TRBV11-2 to TRBJ2-7; D unresolved. Trimming pared 3 bases from V and 3 bases from J, leaving 12 bases between. The CDR3 is 14 residues long. Germline V CDR1 and CDR2: SGHAT, FQNNGV. The full variable domain, with the rest looked up from reference TRBV11-2 and TRBJ2-7, is EAGVAQSPRYKIIEKRQSVAFWCNPISGHATLYWYQQILGQGPKLLIQFQNNGVVDDSQLPKDRFSAERLKGVDSTLKIQPAKLEDSAVYLCASSFGRGDYEQYFGPGTRLTVT.

The chain carries TRBV18 and TRBJ2-3; D might be TRBD2 (6 bases). V was trimmed by 2 bases and J by 2 bases, leaving 11 bases between them. This CDR3 region has 15 residues. Germline V gene data show CDR1 as KGHSH and CDR2 as LQKENI. The CDR3 reads CASSPRGGYTDTQYF. CDR3 DNA sequence: TGTGCCAGCTCACCAAGGGGAGGCTACACAGATACGCAGTATTTT. Combining the CDR3 with reference TRBV18 and TRBJ2-3 gives the whole variable domain NAGVMQNPRHLVRRRGQEARLRCSPMKGHSHVYWYRQLPEEGLKFMVYLQKENIIDESGMPKERFSAEFPKEGPSILRIQQVVRGDSAAYFCASSPRGGYTDTQYFGPGTRLTVL.

The genes are TRBV18 and TRBJ1-6; tentative D call: TRBD1 (6 bases). V lost 3 bases to trimming and J lost 7 bases, with 13 bases between them. The CDR3 covers 15 residues. Germline V gene lookup returns CDR1 KGHSH and CDR2 LQKENI. The CDR3 DNA reads TGTGCCAGCTCACCCCCGGTAGGGACAAATTCACCCCTCCACTTT. It specifies CASSPPVGTNSPLHF.

The CDR3 coding sequence is TGTGCCAGCTCACCACCGACCCAGACAGATACGCAGTATTTT. Its protein is CASSPPTQTDTQYF. This chain joins TRBV18 and TRBJ2-3; D remains unclear. The V gene's germline CDR1 is KGHSH and CDR2 LQKENI. CDR3 length equals 14 residues. The V gene lost 0 bases and the J gene lost 3 bases, with 7 bases spanning the gap. Based on the CDR3 plus reference TRBV18 and TRBJ2-3, the full variable domain is NAGVMQNPRHLVRRRGQEARLRCSPMKGHSHVYWYRQLPEEGLKFMVYLQKENIIDESGMPKERFSAEFPKEGPSILRIQQVVRGDSAAYFCASSPPTQTDTQYFGPGTRLTVL.

CDR3 bases: TGTGCCAGCAGTTTAGGCGGGGGTGAAAATCCCCGGGAGCTGTTTTTT. As protein: CASSLGGGENPRELFF. This chain uses TRBV27 with TRBJ2-2, with 7 nucleotides matching TRBD2. V shed 2 bases, J shed 9 bases, and the junction held 12 bases outside the gene matches. Germline V CDR1 and CDR2: MNHEY, SMNVEV (reference sequence). The CDR3 spans 16 residues.

This rearrangement joins TRBV2 to TRBJ1-5; a possible D gene is TRBD1 (6 bases). CDR1 is SNHLY and CDR2 is FYNNEI in the germline V gene. The CDR3 consists of 14 residues. V dropped 5 bases and J dropped 5 bases, with 13 bases sitting between them. The CDR3 spells CASSSGTSDQPQHF. The CDR3 DNA follows: TGTGCCAGCAGTTCCGGGACATCGGATCAGCCCCAGCATTTT.

The chain has TRBV4-1 and TRBJ1-2; 7 bases line up with TRBD1. Trimming removed 7 bases from V and 2 bases from J; junction bases left unmatched: 10. The V gene's germline CDR1 is MGHRA and CDR2 YSYEKL. The CDR3 runs to 15 residues. For the CDR3, the DNA is TGCGCCAGCACATCCCGGAAGGGGGCCAACTATGGCTACACCTTC. This encodes CASTSRKGANYGYTF.

With regard to this clone: A read error may produce the germline difference seen at one junction end. The gene calls are TRBV29-1 and TRBJ1-1, with 7 bases identical to TRBD1. In germline, CDR1 is SQVTM, CDR2 ANQGSEA. This CDR3 has 14 residues. CDR3: CSVETGLSNAEAFF. In DNA, the CDR3 is TGCAGCGTTGAGACAGGGCTATCGAACGCTGAAGCTTTCTTT.

This rearrangement joins TRBV7-2 to TRBJ1-2; D unresolved. The CDR3 spans 14 residues. Germline V gene data show CDR1 as SGHTA and CDR2 as FQGNSA. V dropped 6 bases and J dropped 4 bases, with 15 bases sitting between them. The CDR3: CASSPPQDVYGYTF. In DNA, the CDR3 is TGTGCCAGCAGTCCGCCGCAGGATGTCTATGGCTACACCTTC.

The genes are TRBV11-2 and TRBJ2-1; 15 bases match TRBD2. CDR3 size: 17 residues. V lost 5 bases, J lost 10 bases, and 12 bases stayed unmatched. Germline CDR1 reads SGHAT; CDR2 reads FQNNGV. CDR3 nucleotide sequence: TGTGCCAGCAGCCCCTTAGGACTAGCGGGGGGGGAAGCGGAGCAGTTCTTC. This encodes CASSPLGLAGGEAEQFF.

The table lists this clone with a few counts. CDR3 region: CASRSGGPYNEQFF. The DNA for the CDR3 is TGTGCCAGCAGATCAGGGGGCCCCTACAATGAGCAGTTCTTC. This sequence joins TRBV2 and TRBJ2-1, with 8 bases lining up with TRBD1. CDR3 size: 14 residues. The germline gives CDR1 SNHLY, CDR2 FYNNEI. With 6 bases clipped from V and 2 bases from J, the junction kept 3 bases outside the gene matches.

This clone was counted once. The chain is built from TRBV5-6 and TRBJ1-2; D uncertain. Germline CDR1 reads SGHDT; CDR2 reads YYEEEE. This CDR3 region has 15 residues. Trimming stripped 0 bases from V and 1 base from J, with 10 bases between. The chain's CDR3 is CASSLVQKSNYGYTF. CDR3 coding DNA: TGTGCCAGCAGCTTGGTACAGAAGAGTAACTATGGCTACACCTTC.